This TCR beta chain was sequenced in a study of T cells in Graves' hyperthyroidism and ophthalmopathy. It was RNA transcripts that yielded the amplified TCR beta CDR3 regions. Using the HTBI primer set, a first-round RT-PCR was run on the TCR CDR3. TCRdb reanalysed the multiplex PCR reads using MiXCR and keeps one entry per CDR3 protein. Of roughly 350,000 distinct CDR3 sequences in the sample, approximately 15% were seen once. Hyperthyroidism was newly diagnosed in patients aged 18 to 65 (duration under 2 months). This CDR3 has 15 amino acids. Germline V gives CDR1 SGHTS, CDR2 YDEGEE. The V and J ends lost 0 bases and 2 bases respectively, with 11 bases between them.

Sequencing was done on a sample of blood. The chain recombines TRBV5-8 with TRBJ2-5, with D perhaps TRBD2 (5 bases). The origin of this receptor is a woman under 40 with Graves' hyperthyroidism. The CDR3 spells CASSLGASGQETQYF. The CDR3 nucleotides are TGTGCCAGCAGCTTGGGGGCTTCGGGACAAGAGACCCAGTACTTC.